The entry that follows covers one T cell receptor (beta chain) sequence. The entry originates in a study of T-cell reconstitution after alpha-beta-depleted transplantation in children. The TCRbeta library incorporated unique molecular identifiers. TCRdb fed the PCR reads into MiXCR, producing one record per CDR3 protein. The sample holds under 450,000 distinct CDR3 sequences; roughly 16% are singletons and the top ten take roughly 27%. Trimming took 2 bases from V and 3 from J, leaving 12 bases between them. There are 15 residues in the CDR3. From germline, CDR1 is SGHRS and CDR2 YFSETQ. The specimen comprised PBMCs, mostly from graft donor cells, sampled 360 days after TCRalphabeta/CD19-depleted stem cell transplant. The gene calls are TRBV5-1 and TRBJ2-1; D unresolved. The receptor's source is a boy in the first two years of life who had a stem cell transplant for Wiskott-Aldrich syndrome, so the T cells may come from the graft donor. The CDR3 DNA follows: TGCGCCAGCAGCTTCAAGGGTGTAGGCTACAATGAGCAGTTCTTC. Encoded protein: CASSFKGVGYNEQFF.